What follows are 26 T cell receptor beta chains derived from one specimen sequenced in a study of cytomegalovirus exposure and HLA in healthy donors. The primer mix had 60 Vbeta and 13 Jbeta primers. The repertoire was sequenced with immunoSEQ multiplex PCR; TCRdb's copy has only in-frame clones and lacks some. This table has about 59,000 clones, about 69% appearing once. The sample consisted of PBMCs. The receptors stem from a man between 25 and 39 years old in good health and CMV-seropositive.

This sequence joins TRBV5-6 and TRBJ2-5; D is ambiguous. The CDR3 has 14 residues. Trimming took 0 bases from V and 4 from J, leaving 10 bases between them. Germline V gives CDR1 SGHDT, CDR2 YYEEEE. The CDR3, as DNA: TGTGCCAGCAGCTTGGGGTCCGCCGGAGAGACCCAGTACTTC. Its translation is CASSLGSAGETQYF. Supplemented by reference TRBV5-6 and TRBJ2-5, the full variable domain reads DAGVTQSPTHLIKTRGQQVTLRCSPKSGHDTVSWYQQALGQGPQFIFQYYEEEERQRGNFPDRFSGHQFPNYSSELNVNALLLGDSALYLCASSLGSAGETQYFGPGTRLLVL.

The V call is TRBV4-2, the J call TRBJ1-2; 8 bases are shared with TRBD1. V shed 4 bases and J 1 base; nucleotides not matched to a gene: 11. Germline-derived CDR1 and CDR2 are LGHNA and YNFKEQ. The CDR3 is made up of 17 amino acids. CDR3 coding DNA: TGTGCCAGCAGCCCCCAGGGGGCGGCGACATTTAACTATGGCTACACCTTC. This encodes CASSPQGAATFNYGYTF.

This clone was found once. This chain uses TRBV5-6 with TRBJ1-5; D may be TRBD1 (6 bases). Trimming removed 1 base from V and 6 bases from J, with 14 bases in between. Germline values: CDR1 SGHDT, CDR2 YYEEEE. The CDR3 extends over 15 amino acids. Here the CDR3 DNA reads TGTGCCAGCAGCTTGTTCCGACAGGCGACTCAGCCCCAGCATTTT. Residues: CASSLFRQATQPQHF.

This chain joins TRBV7-9 and TRBJ2-7; TRBD1 agrees at 10 bases. This CDR3 has 14 residues. Germline values: CDR1 SEHNR, CDR2 FQNEAQ (reference sequence). The V and J ends lost 7 bases and 5 bases, in that order; junction bases with no gene match: 8. The CDR3 bases are TGTGCCAGCACCGTGGGGACAGGGGTTCACGAGCAGTACTTC. This gives the protein CASTVGTGVHEQYF.

The chain joins TRBV30 to TRBJ2-6; D perhaps matches TRBD1 (5 bases). Germline values: CDR1 GTSNPN, CDR2 SVGIG (reference sequence). This CDR3 is built from 17 residues. Trimming shortened V by 2 bases and J by 0 bases, and 14 bases separated the two germline ends. The CDR3 DNA is TGTGCCTGGAGTCGCGGCAGGGTGACCTCTGGGGCCAACGTCCTGACTTTC. Translated: CAWSRGRVTSGANVLTF.

This rearrangement joins TRBV11-2 to TRBJ1-3, with 10 bases matching TRBD1. This CDR3 region has 16 residues. With 6 bases clipped from V and 0 bases from J, the junction kept 5 bases outside the gene matches. From germline, CDR1 is SGHAT and CDR2 FQNNGV. The CDR3 here is CASRPGQGSSGNTIYF. CDR3 bases: TGTGCCAGCAGACCGGGACAGGGGAGCTCTGGAAACACCATATATTTT.

This clone occurred a few times. V is TRBV27 and J is TRBJ1-5, with D unresolved. V dropped 6 bases and J dropped 1 base, with 4 bases sitting between them. Germline CDR1 MNHEY, CDR2 SMNVEV (reference sequence). The CDR3 loop spans 12 amino acids. The CDR3 spells CASRTSNQPQHF. Written as DNA, the CDR3 is TGTGCCAGCAGAACAAGCAATCAGCCCCAGCATTTT.

The chain carries TRBV9 and TRBJ2-2; 8 bases are shared with TRBD2. The CDR3 consists of 15 residues. Germline lookup yields CDR1 SGDLS and CDR2 YYNGEE. The trim removed 4 bases at V and 6 bases at J, leaving 8 bases unmatched. CDR3 protein: CASSTRTSNAGELFF. The DNA for the CDR3 is TGTGCCAGCAGCACTCGGACTAGCAACGCCGGGGAGCTGTTTTTT.

This sequence joins TRBV2 and TRBJ2-2, with D perhaps TRBD2 (5 bases). The CDR3 has 12 residues. V lost 6 bases and J 6 bases, leaving 8 bases between the germline ends. Germline-derived CDR1 and CDR2 are SNHLY and FYNNEI. As DNA, the CDR3 is TGTGCCAGCAGCGAGGGAGCCGGGGAGCTGTTTTTT. It translates to CASSEGAGELFF.

This clone was found once. The V call is TRBV28, the J call TRBJ2-1; weak D call: TRBD1 (5 bases). Germline V gene sequence: CDR1 MDHEN, CDR2 SYDVKM. The germline V and J ends were trimmed by 4 bases and 0 bases, with 13 bases remaining between them. The CDR3 is 16 residues long. CDR3 DNA sequence: TGTGCCAGCAGTTACCCACAGGTAATCTCCTACAATGAGCAGTTCTTC. Amino acid sequence: CASSYPQVISYNEQFF.

The table lists this clone with a few counts. The J gene is TRBJ1-6, the V gene TRBV6-1, with TRBD1 identical over 8 bases. Losses at the gene ends were 3 bases for V and 8 bases for J; bases not matched to a gene: 0. This CDR3 has 13 residues. Looked up from germline, CDR1 is MNHNS and CDR2 is SASEGT. DNA for the CDR3: TGTGCCAGCAGTGACAGGGGGCATTCACCCCTCCACTTT. It codes for CASSDRGHSPLHF.

This clone was detected a few times. Other DNA sequences within the sample encode an identical CDR3. V and J are TRBV7-9 and TRBJ2-5, with D unresolved. The CDR3 loop spans 12 amino acids. The germline gives CDR1 SEHNR, CDR2 FQNEAQ (reference sequence). V shed 3 bases and J shed 2 bases, with 4 bases lying between them. The CDR3 is CASSFSQETQYF. The DNA of the CDR3 is TGTGCCAGCAGCTTTAGTCAAGAGACCCAGTACTTC.

This clone was seen once. The chain employs TRBV14 and TRBJ2-1; D remains ambiguous. The CDR3 is 15 amino acids. Looked up from germline, CDR1 is SGHDN and CDR2 is FVKESK. V lost 3 bases to trimming and J lost 4 bases, with 13 bases between them. CDR3 loop: CASSQRPSGYNEQFF. The CDR3 DNA follows: TGTGCCAGCAGCCAGCGCCCCTCGGGTTACAATGAGCAGTTCTTC.

The CDR3 here is CASSMGTLSYEQYF. DNA for the CDR3: TGTGCCAGTAGTATGGGGACACTGTCCTACGAGCAGTACTTC. This sequence joins TRBV19 and TRBJ2-7, with TRBD1 as a possible D gene (6 bases). Germline V CDR1 and CDR2: LNHDA, SQIVND (reference sequence). The CDR3 spans 14 residues. Trimming left V 3 bases short and J 1 base short, with 10 bases between.

The V call is TRBV19, the J call TRBJ1-4; D may be TRBD1 (6 bases). V dropped 5 bases and J dropped 10 bases, with 20 bases sitting between them. The CDR3 extends over 15 amino acids. CDR1 is LNHDA and CDR2 is SQIVND in the germline V gene (reference sequence). Here the CDR3 reads CASSPPTGQRGKLFF. The CDR3 DNA sequence: TGTGCCAGTAGTCCCCCGACAGGTCAAAGGGGAAAACTGTTTTTT.

The chain recombines TRBV29-1 with TRBJ1-2; 7 bases align to TRBD1. There are 14 residues in the CDR3. Germline V gene lookup returns CDR1 SQVTM and CDR2 ANQGSEA. V was clipped by 4 bases and J by 3 bases; unmatched bases: 8. The CDR3 loop is CSVARQGEDYGYTF. The CDR3 bases are TGCAGCGTTGCACGACAGGGAGAGGACTATGGCTACACCTTC. The full variable domain, its missing parts supplied by reference TRBV29-1 and TRBJ1-2, is SAVISQKPSRDICQRGTSLTIQCQVDSQVTMMFWYRQQPGQSLTLIATANQGSEATYESGFVIDKFPISRPNLTFSTLTVSNMSPEDSSIYLCSVARQGEDYGYTFGSGTRLTVV.

The gene calls are TRBV5-1 and TRBJ2-1; 11 bases map to TRBD2. This CDR3 is 18 amino acids long. Unmatched junction bases numbered 10, after V lost 0 bases and J lost 5 bases. Germline CDR1 reads SGHRS; CDR2 reads YFSETQ. In DNA form, the CDR3 reads TGCGCCAGCAGCTTGGGTAGCGGGGGGGCCCCAGTCGACAATGAGCAGTTCTTC. It translates to CASSLGSGGAPVDNEQFF. Full variable domain (outside the CDR3, taken from reference TRBV5-1 and TRBJ2-1): KAGVTQTPRYLIKTRGQQVTLSCSPISGHRSVSWYQQTPGQGLQFLFEYFSETQRNKGNFPGRFSGRQFSNSRSEMNVSTLELGDSALYLCASSLGSGGAPVDNEQFFGPGTRLTVL.

The chain is built from TRBV11-2 and TRBJ2-3, with D unclear. The CDR3 contains 13 residues. Between the trimmed V and J ends, which lost 3 bases and 2 bases, there was a span of 6 bases. Germline V gene sequence: CDR1 SGHAT, CDR2 FQNNGV. The CDR3 spells CASSFIATDTQYF. In DNA form, the CDR3 reads TGTGCCAGCAGCTTCATAGCCACAGATACGCAGTATTTT.

The chain carries TRBV7-7 and TRBJ2-3, with 9 bases identical to TRBD1. Germline lookup yields CDR1 SSHAT and CDR2 FNYEAQ (reference sequence). V shed 6 bases, J shed 4 bases, and the junction held 8 bases outside the gene matches. CDR3 size: 15 residues. DNA of the CDR3: TGTGCCAGCAGTGCCGGGACAGGGTTCTCAGATACGCAGTATTTT. Its translation: CASSAGTGFSDTQYF.

The chain is built from TRBV5-1 and TRBJ2-1, with 11 nucleotides matching TRBD1. This CDR3 spans 16 amino acids. The germline CDR1 and CDR2 sequences are SGHRS and YFSETQ. The junction had 3 bases not matched to a gene; V was cut back by 2 bases and J by 2 bases. The DNA for the CDR3 is TGCGCCAGCAGCTTACAGGACAGGGGGCCCTACAATGAGCAGTTCTTC. Translated, it gives CASSLQDRGPYNEQFF.

The chain has TRBV15 and TRBJ1-5; 7 positions agree with TRBD1. Per the germline V gene, CDR1 is LNHNV and CDR2 is YYDKDF (reference sequence). V was clipped by 5 bases and J by 4 bases; unmatched bases: 11. The CDR3 is 16 residues long. Written as DNA, the CDR3 is TGTGCCACCAGCGGAGGGGGGACAGCCCGGAATCAGCCCCAGCATTTT. This translates into CATSGGGTARNQPQHF.

This clone was detected a few times. The V and J genes are TRBV5-4 and TRBJ1-4; D ambiguous. V was clipped by 2 bases and J by 8 bases, with 13 bases between them. Germline V gene data show CDR1 as SGHNT and CDR2 as YYREEE (reference sequence). The CDR3 has 14 residues. The CDR3 bases are TGTGCCAGCAGCTTTGGGCAGATTGGGGAAAAACTGTTTTTT. It yields the protein CASSFGQIGEKLFF. The full variable domain, its missing parts supplied by reference TRBV5-4 and TRBJ1-4, is ETGVTQSPTHLIKTRGQQVTLRCSSQSGHNTVSWYQQALGQGPQFIFQYYREEENGRGNFPPRFSGLQFPNYSSELNVNALELDDSALYLCASSFGQIGEKLFFGSGTQLSVL.

V and J are TRBV4-2 and TRBJ2-7; the D gene is possibly TRBD2 (5 bases). Germline assignment: CDR1 LGHNA and CDR2 YNFKEQ. V was clipped by 2 bases and J by 7 bases, with 12 bases between them. The CDR3 sequence is 13 residues long. The CDR3 DNA follows: TGTGCCAGCAGCCAACCCGCTTCGGGGGAGCAGTACTTC. Translating it yields CASSQPASGEQYF.

The sample holds a few counts of this clone. The chain couples TRBV6-5 to TRBJ2-7; 9 bases agree with TRBD1. The germline gives CDR1 MNHEY, CDR2 SVGAGI. After removal of 5 bases from V and 2 bases from J, the junction contained 7 bases not matched to a gene. The CDR3 is 15 amino acids. CDR3 amino acids: CASSTTGTGPYEQYF. In DNA form, the CDR3 reads TGTGCCAGCAGTACCACCGGGACAGGGCCCTACGAGCAGTACTTC.

The J gene is TRBJ2-5, the V gene TRBV5-4; possible D gene TRBD2, 6 bases. CDR3 size: 14 residues. Trimming removed 7 bases from V and 2 bases from J, with 15 bases in between. CDR1 and CDR2 (germline): SGHNT, YYREEE (reference sequence). In DNA form, the CDR3 reads TGTGCCAGCTCGGCGGGGTTGACACAAGAGACCCAGTACTTC. It specifies CASSAGLTQETQYF.

The J gene is TRBJ2-5, the V gene TRBV5-6; the D gene is possibly TRBD2 (7 bases). This CDR3 spans 18 amino acids. CDR1 and CDR2 (germline): SGHDT, YYEEEE. V lost 4 bases, J lost 4 bases, and 26 bases lay in between. Here the CDR3 reads CASSPAPRQGRVAETQYF. The CDR3 DNA is TGTGCCAGCAGCCCGGCACCCAGGCAGGGGAGGGTGGCAGAGACCCAGTACTTC.